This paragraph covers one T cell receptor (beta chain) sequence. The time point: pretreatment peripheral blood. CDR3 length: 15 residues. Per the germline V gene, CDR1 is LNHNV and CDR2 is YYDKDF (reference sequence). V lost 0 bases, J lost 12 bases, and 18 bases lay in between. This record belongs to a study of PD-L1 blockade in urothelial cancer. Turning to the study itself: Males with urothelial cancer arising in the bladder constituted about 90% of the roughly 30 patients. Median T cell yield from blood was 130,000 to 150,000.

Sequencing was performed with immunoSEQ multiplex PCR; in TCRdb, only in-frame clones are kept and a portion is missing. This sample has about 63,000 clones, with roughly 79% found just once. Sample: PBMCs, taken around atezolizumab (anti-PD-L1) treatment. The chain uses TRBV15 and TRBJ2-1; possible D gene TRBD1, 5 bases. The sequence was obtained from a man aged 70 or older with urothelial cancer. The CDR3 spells CATSRDLVQGGVQFF. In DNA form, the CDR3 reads TGTGCCACCAGCAGAGATCTTGTCCAGGGCGGCGTGCAGTTCTTC.